The entry that follows covers one T cell receptor beta chain sequence. As yet, its antigen is unknown. The data derive from a study of T cells in Graves' hyperthyroidism and ophthalmopathy. Regarding the study as a whole: In blood, most of the thyroid clonotypes expanded above 0.001 were also present.

Lactation, pregnancy, other autoimmune disease or uncontrolled infection led to exclusion of patients. Amplified regions were TCR beta CDR3 sequences from RNA transcripts. First-round RT-PCR with HTBI primers amplified the TCR CDR3 region. Each CDR3 protein is one row after TCRdb ran MiXCR on the multiplex PCR reads. The sample yields hundreds of thousands of distinct CDR3 sequences, approximately 20% seen once. The CDR3 consists of 15 residues. CDR1 and CDR2 from the germline V gene are SEHNR and FQNEAQ (reference sequence). Trimming shortened V by 5 bases and J by 5 bases, and 16 bases separated the two germline ends.

The rearrangement uses TRBV7-9 and TRBJ2-1; D remains ambiguous. The sequencing sample was made of blood. The sequence was obtained from a man aged 35 to 55 with Graves' ophthalmopathy. In nucleotides, the CDR3 is TGTGCCAGCAGCCCCCGTGGGCCCGGCCACAATGAGCAGTTCTTC. It specifies CASSPRGPGHNEQFF. Supplemented by reference TRBV7-9 and TRBJ2-1, the full variable domain reads DTGVSQNPRHKITKRGQNVTFRCDPISEHNRLYWYRQTLGQGPEFLTYFQNEAQLEKSRLLSDRFSAERPKGSFSTLEIQRTEQGDSAMYLCASSPRGPGHNEQFFGPGTRLTVL.